A single sample gave rise to the 8 T cell receptor beta chains below, sequenced in a study of read filtering for tumor transcriptome and immune sequencing. This library used 300 to 500 ng RNA and molecular barcoded adaptors spanning alpha/delta and beta/gamma chains. TCRdb re-called the reads through MiXCR, storing one row per CDR3 protein. Of around 140,000 distinct CDR3 sequences listed, roughly 13% are singletons. The sample was a population of CD138-negative cells sorted from bone marrow. The source of these receptors is a donor aged 40 or over with multiple myeloma.

About this clonotype: A much larger clonotype is one base distant, so this may be a read error. The chain combines TRBV29-1 with TRBJ2-5, with D maybe TRBD1 (6 bases). Germline V gene sequence: CDR1 SQVTM, CDR2 ANQGSEA. The CDR3 runs 12 residues. For the CDR3, the DNA is TGCAGCGCTGAAGGGGGTCCAGAGACCCAGTACTTC. Amino acid sequence: CSAEGGPETQYF.

This clonotype was seen a handful of times. A much larger clonotype is one base distant, so this may be a read error. The chain recombines TRBV7-3 with TRBJ2-1; TRBD2 aligns across 13 bases. Germline loops: CDR1 SGHTA, CDR2 FQGTGA. CDR3 size: 16 residues. J was trimmed by 8 bases and V by 4 bases; bases with no gene match: 8. The CDR3 protein is CASSSPGTSGMDEQFF. The CDR3 DNA reads as TGTGCCAGCAGCTCCCCCGGGACTAGCGGGATGGATGAGCAGTTCTTC. The full variable domain, rest sourced from reference TRBV7-3 and TRBJ2-1, is GAGVSQTPSNKVTEKGKYVELRCDPISGHTALYWYRQSLGQGPEFLIYFQGTGAADDSGLPNDRFFAVRPEGSVSTLKIQRTERGDSAVYLCASSSPGTSGMDEQFFGPGTRLTVL.

In this sample, this clonotype turned up many times. The CDR3 DNA sequence: TGTGCCAGCCAAAAGACCGGGACTAGCGGTTACAATGAGCAGTTCTTC. Translating it yields CASQKTGTSGYNEQFF. The chain employs TRBV6-2 or TRBV6-3 and TRBJ2-1, with 11 bases identical to TRBD2. The length of the CDR3 is 16 residues. V shed 8 bases, J shed 4 bases, and the junction held 10 bases outside the gene matches. Germline lookup yields CDR1 MNHEY and CDR2 SVGEGT.

There are many counts of this clonotype. The chain joins TRBV2 to TRBJ2-5; D call uncertain. Germline-derived CDR1 and CDR2 are SNHLY and FYNNEI. The CDR3 covers 13 residues. The V end was cut by 8 bases, the J end by 5 bases, with 15 bases between. The CDR3 region has the DNA TGTGCCAGCCATCTGCAGGCCGGCGAGACCCAGTACTTC. Translated, it gives CASHLQAGETQYF.

There are many counts of this clonotype. In DNA, the CDR3 is TGTGCCAGCAGCCGCCAGCGGGATTACAATGAGCAGTTCTTC. This gives the protein CASSRQRDYNEQFF. V is TRBV7-2 and J is TRBJ2-1; 7 bases match TRBD2. The trim removed 5 bases at V and 4 bases at J, leaving 5 bases unmatched. CDR1 and CDR2 from the germline V gene are SGHTA and FQGNSA. The CDR3 sequence is 14 residues long.

This clonotype has ten or more counts. The rearrangement joins TRBV14 to TRBJ2-3; TRBD1 might be the D (5 bases). Germline V gives CDR1 SGHDN, CDR2 FVKESK. This CDR3 comprises 12 residues. V dropped 2 bases and J dropped 7 bases, with 7 bases sitting between them. DNA of the CDR3: TGTGCCAGCAGCCAAAGGGGATATACGCAGTATTTT. Translated, it gives CASSQRGYTQYF.

This clonotype has a count of ten or more. The genes are TRBV5-1 and TRBJ1-1; D is ambiguous. The germline V gene encodes CDR1 SGHRS and CDR2 YFSETQ. V was cut by 5 bases and J by 0 bases, with 11 bases left in between. The CDR3 is 14 residues long. In DNA, the CDR3 is TGCGCCAGCAGTTTGCTCAACATGAACACTGAAGCTTTCTTT. Its translation is CASSLLNMNTEAFF.

Many counts were recorded for this clonotype. V is TRBV7-2 and J is TRBJ2-1, with D perhaps TRBD1 (5 bases). The CDR3 totals 14 residues. V was trimmed by 0 bases and J by 3 bases, leaving 6 bases between them. CDR1 SGHTA and CDR2 FQGNSA come from the germline V gene. CDR3 in DNA: TGTGCCAGCAGCTTAGCAGACAGCTACAATGAGCAGTTCTTC. Protein sequence: CASSLADSYNEQFF. The full variable domain, in which reference TRBV7-2 and TRBJ2-1 provide the parts outside the CDR3, is GAGVSQSPSNKVTEKGKDVELRCDPISGHTALYWYRQSLGQGLEFLIYFQGNSAPDKSGLPSDRFSAERTGGSVSTLTIQRTQQEDSAVYLCASSLADSYNEQFFGPGTRLTVL.